The entry below describes one TCR beta chain. No antigen is known for it. One base away there is no much larger clone; base qualities are not given. V and J are trimmed by 5 bases and 3 bases, and the gene matches miss 3 bases of the junction. Looking up the germline V gene yields CDR1 ENHRY and CDR2 SYGVKD. The CDR3 holds 14 amino acids from the cysteine to the phenylalanine. Only the CDR3 DNA is retained, 42 bases long and in frame from the first base. TCRbeta CDR3 regions were amplified from genomic DNA using the immunoSEQ Assay, a bias-controlled multiplex PCR. Turning to the authors' computational methods: The number of nucleated cells in each sample was estimated by amplification of reference gene primers within the assay. To quantify the absolute abundance of each unique TCRbeta CDR3 rearrangement, sequence reads were collapsed and filtered. For each sample, productive Simpson clonality was calculated as the square root of Simpson's diversity index over productive rearrangements. This immuneACCESS table, as held by TCRdb, lists in-frame sequences with V and J called but not all clones. Of the missing ones, under half trace to an unresolved V gene in checked studies; the others have no known cause. V and J calls and clone size are as listed in that table; D and trimming were resolved from the DNA. The sample table shows about 230,000 clones, and approximately 88% are seen once. Jointly, the top ten make up roughly 2.4% of the sample.

Enrolling through a virtual design, the prospective study's participants ranged in age from roughly 18 to 89 years and lived across about two dozen United States geographic areas. To assign participants to cohorts, the prospective study relied on clinical history that participants themselves reported in a screening survey and a study questionnaire. Mobile phlebotomists in the prospective study collected whole blood, serum and a nasopharyngeal or oropharyngeal swab from every participant. Over a roughly two-month period, participants in the prospective study had the option of providing additional blood draws and questionnaires. Blood samples from the prospective study were shipped frozen or at room temperature prior to DNA extraction. This sample was taken from a study of blood T cell repertoires in COVID-19 (dated by TCRdb to about 2020). For context, the study as a whole: Collaborator samples came from the United States, Italy and Spain and covered acute and convalescent phases of COVID-19. The prospective study material was composed of cDNA or gDNA derived from T cells, B-cell-depleted T cells, or PBMCs. Sample metadata almost always included a de-identified subject ID, COVID-19 status, age in years and sex. Samples were obtained from the ongoing ImmuneRACE study (first 160 participants) and from some 1,300 subjects provided by 6 global collaborators. The repertoires were made available in a free public database intended to serve as a resource for research on the immune response to SARS-CoV-2. The dataset comprised deeply sampled blood TCRbeta repertoires from subjects exposed to, actively infected with, or recovered from COVID-19. Where available, HLA class I and class II types were obtained from metadata supplied by the sample provider rather than from assay-based typing.

The research as a whole found: How much clinical and demographic metadata was included differed by source and by participant, and the metadata was provided uncurated.

Sample: PBMCs or T cells enriched from blood (not recorded which). This TCR was recovered from a woman aged 35 to 49 with acute COVID-19. The sequence is built from TRBV10-3 and TRBJ2-3; TRBD2 aligns with 9 central bases. At the DNA level, the sequence is TGTGCCATCAGTCTTAGCGGGGGAACAGATACGCAGTATTTT. Translated, it gives CAISLSGGTDTQYF.